This is a list of T cell receptor beta chains from one sample in a study of cytotoxic CD8 clonotypes in ibrutinib-treated CLL. Assay used: immunoSEQ multiplex PCR; TCRdb lists only in-frame clones, some missing. Of about 68,000 clones in the sample, 68% were seen once. Sequencing used PBMCs, obtained after 12 months of ibrutinib treatment. The source of these receptors is a human donor with chronic lymphocytic leukemia. Both conserved end residues are part of each CDR3. D genes are given only for firm matches. Part of the rows lack a size; the others show once, few, many or a class for expanded clones.

v_call	j_call	clone_size	d_call	cdr3_nt	cdr3_aa
TRBV10-3	TRBJ2-7	.	TRBD2	TGTGCCACCTCACCGACTAGCGGGGATGGGGAGCAGTACTTC	CATSPTSGDGEQYF
TRBV29-1	TRBJ2-2	.	.	TGCAGCGTTGAAGATCGGGTACAACTCACCGGGGAGCTGTTTTTT	CSVEDRVQLTGELFF
TRBV18	TRBJ1-4	.	.	TGTGCCAGCTCACCAACTCGAACAACTAATGAAAAACTGTTTTTT	CASSPTRTTNEKLFF
TRBV7-9	TRBJ2-7	once	.	TGTGCCAGCAGCTCCCGCGGGACAGATGAGCAGTACTTC	CASSSRGTDEQYF
TRBV5-1	TRBJ2-2	.	.	TGCGCCAGCAGCTTTGGACAAGACACCGGGGAGCTGTTTTTT	CASSFGQDTGELFF
TRBV2	TRBJ1-1	once	.	TGTGCCAGCCTCCTAGTGCGGGGCACTGAAGCTTTCTTT	CASLLVRGTEAFF
TRBV6-6	TRBJ2-3	once	TRBD2	TGTGCCAGCAGTTACACGACTAGCGGGAATACGCAGTATTTT	CASSYTTSGNTQYF
TRBV11-2	TRBJ1-1	.	TRBD1	TGTGCCAGCAGCTTAGTAGGGACAGGGGTTGACGCTTTCTTT	CASSLVGTGVDAFF
TRBV9	TRBJ2-1	.	TRBD2	TGTGCCAGCAGCGCGACTAGCGGGGGGTTTTATGAGCAGTTCTTC	CASSATSGGFYEQFF
TRBV2	TRBJ2-5	.	.	TGTGCCAGCAGCTGGGAGACCCAGTACTTC	CASSWETQYF
TRBV2	TRBJ1-1	few	TRBD1	TGTGCCAGCAGTGAAATCGGGACAGGTATCGTCTTT	CASSEIGTGIVF
TRBV18	TRBJ1-1	.	.	TGTGCCAGCTCACCAGGGGTGAACACTGAAGCTTTCTTT	CASSPGVNTEAFF
TRBV7-2	TRBJ1-2	few	TRBD1	TGTGCCAGCAGCTTCAGACAGGGGGGCTATGGCTACACCTTC	CASSFRQGGYGYTF
TRBV10-3	TRBJ2-2	.	.	TGTGCCATCAGTGACTCCTCCCGGGCACAGGGTAACGCCGGGGAGCTGTTTTTT	CAISDSSRAQGNAGELFF
TRBV11-2	TRBJ2-3	.	.	TGTGCCAGCAGCTTAAACGGGGGGCTAGGCAGCCCCACAGATACGCAGTATTTT	CASSLNGGLGSPTDTQYF
TRBV5-1	TRBJ1-1	.	.	TGCGCCAGCAGCCCGACAGTAGTGAACACTGAAGCTTTCTTT	CASSPTVVNTEAFF
TRBV10-3	TRBJ1-2	once	.	TGTGCCATCACCCCTCGTGGGGATGCCGTCTATGGCTACACCTTC	CAITPRGDAVYGYTF
TRBV15	TRBJ2-1	.	TRBD1	TGTGCCACCAGCAAGGGACAGAATGAGCAGTTCTTC	CATSKGQNEQFF
TRBV18	TRBJ2-7	.	.	TGTGCCAGCTCACCACCGAGTGAACCCTACGAGCAGTACTTC	CASSPPSEPYEQYF
TRBV5-1	TRBJ1-1	.	.	TGCGCCAGCAGCTTGGTTGTGAACACTGAAGCTTTCTTT	CASSLVVNTEAFF
TRBV14	TRBJ1-4	few	.	TGTGCCAGCAGCCAAGTACGCAGGGGCTGGGATGAAAAACTGTTTTTT	CASSQVRRGWDEKLFF
TRBV4-1	TRBJ2-3	.	TRBD2	TGCGCCAGCAGCCAAGATGGGGCTAGCGGGGGCACAGATACGCAGTATTTT	CASSQDGASGGTDTQYF
TRBV19	TRBJ1-4	few	TRBD1	TGTGCCAGTACCCCCGGGACAGGGCTGACTAATGAAAAACTGTTTTTT	CASTPGTGLTNEKLFF
TRBV11-3	TRBJ2-1	.	TRBD2	TGTGCCAGCAGCTCGACGAGCGGGGGGGCGTATGAGCAGTTCTTC	CASSSTSGGAYEQFF
TRBV6-1	TRBJ2-3	.	.	TGTGCCAGCAGTGAATCGGGCCCAGATACGCAGTATTTT	CASSESGPDTQYF
TRBV9	TRBJ1-3	.	.	TGTGCCAGCAGCGTAGCTTGGTCTGACACCATATATTTT	CASSVAWSDTIYF
TRBV2	TRBJ1-2	.	TRBD1	TGTGCCAGCAGTCTCCGGACAGGGGGCATCTATGGCTACACCTTC	CASSLRTGGIYGYTF
TRBV11-2	TRBJ1-3	.	TRBD1	TGTGCCAGCAGCCGGGCGGGACAGGGTGTTGTGAACACCATATATTTT	CASSRAGQGVVNTIYF
TRBV5-1	TRBJ1-2	.	.	TGCGCCAGCAGCTTGGCGACAGCCTACTATGGCTACACCTTC	CASSLATAYYGYTF
TRBV5-1	TRBJ1-2	.	.	TGCGCCAGCAGCTTCGAGACAGGCGTGGATGGCTACACCTTC	CASSFETGVDGYTF
TRBV27	TRBJ1-6	.	.	TGTGCCAGCAGTTTATGGGGACCTGGTAATTCACCCCTCCACTTT	CASSLWGPGNSPLHF
TRBV7-2	TRBJ1-1	.	.	TGTGCCAGCAGCCCTAGCAGGACCCCCGAAGCTTTCTTT	CASSPSRTPEAFF
TRBV7-8	TRBJ2-7	.	TRBD1	TGTGCCAGCAGCTTAGGACAGGGGGCGTACGAGCAGTACTTC	CASSLGQGAYEQYF
TRBV30	TRBJ1-4	.	.	TGTGCCTGGAGTGACAGTTCCACTAATGAAAAACTGTTTTTT	CAWSDSSTNEKLFF
TRBV5-6	TRBJ1-6	.	.	TGTGCCAGCAGCTTGGGACCGAGTAATTCACCCCTCCACTTT	CASSLGPSNSPLHF
TRBV6-5	TRBJ1-1	.	TRBD1	TGTGCCAGCAGAACCAATACAGGGGGCGTGACTGAAGCTTTCTTT	CASRTNTGGVTEAFF
TRBV29-1	TRBJ2-3	.	.	TGCAGCGTTTCAGGGGCTACTAGCACAGATACGCAGTATTTT	CSVSGATSTDTQYF
TRBV7-8	TRBJ1-6	few	.	TGTGCCAGCACCGAGAGACGCCTGCCCCTCCACTTT	CASTERRLPLHF
TRBV29-1	TRBJ2-7	.	.	TGCAGCGCGATTCCAGGGTCCTTCTCCTACGAGCAGTACTTC	CSAIPGSFSYEQYF
TRBV7-2	TRBJ2-7	.	TRBD1	TGTGCCAGCAGCCCGGACAGGACCCCCAAGAACTTC	CASSPDRTPKNF
TRBV19	TRBJ2-5	.	.	TGTGCCAGTAGTATCCCCTTAGGGACGGAGGGAGAGACCCAGTACTTC	CASSIPLGTEGETQYF
TRBV27	TRBJ1-1	.	.	TGTGCCAGCAGAAGGGTCGGGACGAACACTGAAGCTTTCTTT	CASRRVGTNTEAFF
TRBV5-1	TRBJ2-2	.	.	TGCGCCAGCAGCCTGAACGGGGTCGGGAACACCGGGGAGCTGTTTTTT	CASSLNGVGNTGELFF
TRBV7-9	TRBJ2-5	.	.	TGTGCCAGCAGCTTAGGCGCAGTCTTTCAAGAGACCCAGTACTTC	CASSLGAVFQETQYF
TRBV28	TRBJ2-7	once	.	TGTGCCAGCAGGCCCCCCAGCTCCTACGAGCAGTACTTC	CASRPPSSYEQYF
TRBV30	TRBJ1-5	.	.	TGTGCCTGGAGTGTGGGAAACCATCAGCCCCAGCATTTT	CAWSVGNHQPQHF
TRBV28	TRBJ1-1	few	.	TGTGCCAGCAGTTTGGCGGCAGGGGAAGCTTTCTTT	CASSLAAGEAFF
TRBV5-6	TRBJ2-1	.	.	TGTGCCAGCAGCTCGGACGCCTCCCACCCGCTCTTC	CASSSDASHPLF
TRBV18	TRBJ2-7	.	TRBD1	TGTGCCAGCTCACGGGACAGGGACTACGAGCAGTACTTC	CASSRDRDYEQYF
TRBV12-5	TRBJ1-1	.	.	TGTGCTAGTGGTTTGGACAGGTTCACTGAAGCTTTCTTT	CASGLDRFTEAFF
TRBV30	TRBJ1-2	few	.	TGTGCCTGGGAGCGGAGTGGCTACACCTTC	CAWERSGYTF
TRBV7-9	TRBJ1-6	few	.	TGTGCCAGCGGGGGGGATGATTCACCCCTCCACTTT	CASGGDDSPLHF
TRBV19	TRBJ2-2	many	.	TGTGCCAGTAGTATAACGGGCGGCTCGAACACCGGGGAGCTGTTTTTT	CASSITGGSNTGELFF
TRBV18	TRBJ2-2	.	.	TGTGCCAGCTCCTTCAAGGAGAACACCGGGGAGCTGTTTTTT	CASSFKENTGELFF
TRBV30	TRBJ2-5	once	TRBD2	TGTGCCTGGAGTGGGGAGGGAGAGACCCAGTACTTC	CAWSGEGETQYF
TRBV5-4	TRBJ2-3	.	.	TGTGCCAGCAGCACCGGGCCCCGACGAACCGCCGGCACAGATACGCAGTATTTT	CASSTGPRRTAGTDTQYF
TRBV2	TRBJ1-2	medium-sized	TRBD1	TGTGCCAGCCTGACGGAGAGACAGGGGGGCTACACCTTC	CASLTERQGGYTF
TRBV18	TRBJ2-1	.	TRBD2	TGTGCCAGCTCACCAGAATCTAGCGGGCTATACAATGAGCAGTTCTTC	CASSPESSGLYNEQFF
TRBV7-9	TRBJ2-7	.	TRBD2	TGTGCCAGCAGCTTGGGTTCCGGGAGGACCTACGAGCAGTACTTC	CASSLGSGRTYEQYF